The entry below gives a single TCR beta chain sequence along with its context. The J segment lost 1 base and the V segment lost 5 bases, leaving 5 bases of the junction unmatched. CDR3 size: 15 residues. Germline-derived CDR1 and CDR2 are KGHSH and LQKENI. Each donor's status was that of a healthy bone marrow donor. The data were obtained in a study of cytomegalovirus exposure and HLA in healthy donors. This PCR relied on a set of 60 Vbeta primers and 13 Jbeta primers. Measured with immunoSEQ multiplex PCR; TCRdb has only the in-frame clones, and not every one. The sample includes approximately 70,000 clones, about 74% of them seen just once.

The source is a woman in her fifties or sixties in good health and CMV-seropositive. The sequencing input was PBMCs. This sequence joins TRBV18 and TRBJ2-1, with 7 bases lining up with TRBD1. The CDR3 bases are TGTGCCAGCTCATTACCGGGACAGTCCTACAATGAGCAGTTCTTC. It specifies CASSLPGQSYNEQFF.